The clone carrying this T cell receptor (beta chain) was picked up one time. CDR3 length: 14 amino acids. Germline loops: CDR1 SGHTA, CDR2 FQGTGA. V was pared by 5 bases and J by 4 bases, with 13 bases between. The sort gate was single viable CD3+CD4+CD8-CD45RO+ cells for memory CD4+ T cells. The data were obtained in a study of memory CD4+ T cells and cytomegalovirus serostatus. How the authors handled the data: After removing out-of-frame reads, approximately 2 million distinct TCRbeta sequences remained. Clones were read by immunoSEQ multiplex PCR, and TCRdb kept only the in-frame ones, dropping some. V and J calls and clone size are copied from that table; D and trimming were computed from the DNA. The sample consists of around 45,000 clones, roughly 72% of them appearing once.

This clonotype was sampled from an adult in good health and CMV-seropositive. Specimen: memory CD4+ T cells from blood. The chain has TRBV7-3 and TRBJ2-3; perhaps TRBD2 as D (5 bases). Here the CDR3 reads CASSPTLRADTQYF. The CDR3 region has the DNA TGTGCCAGCAGCCCGACTCTGAGGGCAGATACGCAGTATTTT.